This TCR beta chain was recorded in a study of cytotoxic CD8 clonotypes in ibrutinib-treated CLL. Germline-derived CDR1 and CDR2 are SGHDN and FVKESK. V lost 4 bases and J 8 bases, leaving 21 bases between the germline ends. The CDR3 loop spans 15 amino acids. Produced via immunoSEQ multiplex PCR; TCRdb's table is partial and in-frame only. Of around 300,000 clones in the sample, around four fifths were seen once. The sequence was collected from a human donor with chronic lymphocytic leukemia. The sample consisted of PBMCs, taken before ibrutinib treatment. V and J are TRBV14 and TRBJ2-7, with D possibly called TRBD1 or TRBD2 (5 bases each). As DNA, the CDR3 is TGTGCCAGCAGCCGAAGTGGGACCGAGGTAGACCAGCAGTACTTC. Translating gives CASSRSGTEVDQQYF.